Following are 15 T cell receptor beta chains from one sample sequenced in a study of OX40 agonist ivuxolimab in advanced cancers. Sequencing was performed with immunoSEQ multiplex PCR; in TCRdb, only in-frame clones are kept and a portion is missing. This sample carries around 47,000 clones, more than 85% of them seen once, and the ten largest clones take 11% to 15%. Sequencing used CD4+ or CD8+ T cells sorted from blood, obtained in a trial of the OX40 agonist ivuxolimab. Every receptor here comes from an adult with an advanced solid tumor such as melanoma, head and neck, liver or kidney cancer.

The CDR3: CASSTGQANYGYTF. CDR3 DNA sequence: TGTGCCAGCAGTACAGGACAGGCTAACTATGGCTACACCTTC. This rearrangement joins TRBV2 to TRBJ1-2; 7 bases are shared with TRBD1. Trimming removed 5 bases from V and 0 bases from J; junction bases left unmatched: 3. The CDR3 runs to 14 residues. From germline, CDR1 is SNHLY and CDR2 FYNNEI.

This clone came up once. The chain joins TRBV7-8 to TRBJ1-5, with 8 bases lining up with TRBD1. Germline V gene sequence: CDR1 SGHVS, CDR2 FQNEAQ. J was trimmed by 4 bases and V by 4 bases; bases with no gene match: 3. The CDR3 runs 14 residues. The CDR3 reads CASSSGQGNQPQHF. Here the CDR3 DNA reads TGTGCCAGCAGCTCCGGACAGGGTAATCAGCCCCAGCATTTT.

This chain uses TRBV5-6 with TRBJ2-5; TRBD1 matches 7 bases. The germline V gene encodes CDR1 SGHDT and CDR2 YYEEEE. The V segment lost 4 bases and the J segment 1 base; nucleotides outside the gene matches: 4. The CDR3 contains 14 residues. CDR3 in amino acids: CASSAGTAQETQYF. Written as DNA, the CDR3 is TGTGCCAGCAGCGCTGGGACAGCCCAAGAGACCCAGTACTTC. Variable domain in full (rest from reference TRBV5-6 and TRBJ2-5): DAGVTQSPTHLIKTRGQQVTLRCSPKSGHDTVSWYQQALGQGPQFIFQYYEEEERQRGNFPDRFSGHQFPNYSSELNVNALLLGDSALYLCASSAGTAQETQYFGPGTRLLVL.

The chain joins TRBV19 to TRBJ1-3, with D unresolved. The CDR3 covers 13 residues. Germline V gene sequence: CDR1 LNHDA, CDR2 SQIVND (reference sequence). V was shortened by 7 bases and J by 4 bases, with 11 bases between the two germline ends. DNA for the CDR3: TGTGCCAGTAACGAGGAAAACGGAAACACCATATATTTT. Translating gives CASNEENGNTIYF.

This sequence joins TRBV30 and TRBJ1-1; 7 nucleotides align to TRBD1. CDR3 length equals 13 residues. Germline V lookup: CDR1 GTSNPN, CDR2 SVGIG (reference sequence). J was trimmed by 0 bases and V by 7 bases; bases with no gene match: 5. The CDR3 region is CASRQGLNTEAFF. CDR3 nucleotides: TGTGCCTCCAGACAGGGACTGAACACTGAAGCTTTCTTT.

This clone was found once. This rearrangement joins TRBV4-1 to TRBJ1-1, with a tentative D call TRBD1 (5 bases). Germline loops: CDR1 MGHRA, CDR2 YSYEKL. CDR3 length: 15 residues. V was pared by 3 bases and J by 3 bases, with 14 bases between. CDR3 in DNA: TGCGCCAGCAGCCAGAGTTGGGGGAGTGACACTGAAGCTTTCTTT. This encodes CASSQSWGSDTEAFF.

The chain combines TRBV19 with TRBJ2-2, with D tentatively TRBD1 (6 bases). The germline V and J ends were trimmed by 11 bases and 0 bases, with 13 bases remaining between them. Germline values: CDR1 LNHDA, CDR2 SQIVND (reference sequence). The CDR3 is made up of 14 amino acids. CDR3: CAARGASNTGELFF. The CDR3 DNA follows: TGTGCCGCCAGGGGTGCCTCGAACACCGGGGAGCTGTTTTTT.

The rearrangement joins TRBV2 to TRBJ2-5, with 11 bases that match TRBD2. Germline loops: CDR1 SNHLY, CDR2 FYNNEI. CDR3 size: 16 residues. J gave up 1 base and V 6 bases, and 7 bases lay outside the gene matches. The CDR3 protein is CASSLGTSGPQETQYF. CDR3 nucleotides: TGTGCCAGCAGCCTCGGGACTAGCGGTCCCCAAGAGACCCAGTACTTC.

The J gene is TRBJ1-1, the V gene TRBV14; D is perhaps TRBD1 (5 bases). This CDR3 region has 15 residues. From germline, CDR1 is SGHDN and CDR2 FVKESK. Between the trimmed V and J ends, which lost 0 bases and 5 bases, there was a span of 13 bases. The DNA for the CDR3 is TGTGCCAGCAGCCAAGATGAGAGGGGTCGTACTGAAGCTTTCTTT. It is translated as CASSQDERGRTEAFF.

Concerning this clone: Compared with germline, one end of the junction differs, possibly owing to a read error. This chain joins TRBV11-2 and TRBJ2-5; 9 bases agree with TRBD2. The DNA matches TRBJ2-7 better at its end, which makes the J call doubtful. In germline, CDR1 is SGHAT, CDR2 FQNNGV. There are 14 residues in the CDR3. In nucleotides, the CDR3 is TGTGCCAGCAGTTTAGCGGGGGTTACCTACGAGCAGTACTTC. This sequence encodes CASSLAGVTYEQYF.

This chain uses TRBV29-1 with TRBJ2-6; 9 nucleotides align to TRBD1. This CDR3 has 20 residues. Trimming at V came to 6 bases and at J to 0 bases, leaving 18 bases not matched to a gene. Germline values: CDR1 SQVTM, CDR2 ANQGSEA. Here the CDR3 DNA reads TGCAGCGTCAGAGGGTGGGACAGGGTCCCACTCAGCTCTGGGGCCAACGTCCTGACTTTC. Residues: CSVRGWDRVPLSSGANVLTF.

The V and J genes are TRBV7-9 and TRBJ1-2, with unresolved D. Germline-derived CDR1 and CDR2 are SEHNR and FQNEAQ (reference sequence). The CDR3 covers 12 residues. Trimming took off 1 base at V and 8 bases at J, with 8 bases between the two ends. CDR3 residues: CASSLGGQGYTF. CDR3 nucleotides: TGTGCCAGCAGCTTAGGGGGTCAGGGCTACACCTTC.

The rearrangement uses TRBV27 and TRBJ2-7; 9 positions agree with TRBD1. J was trimmed by 0 bases and V by 6 bases; bases with no gene match: 6. Germline lookup yields CDR1 MNHEY and CDR2 SMNVEV (reference sequence). The CDR3 is 15 residues long. Here the CDR3 reads CASSPGQGFSYEQYF. The CDR3 DNA follows: TGTGCCAGCAGCCCGGGACAGGGCTTCTCCTACGAGCAGTACTTC.

The genes are TRBV7-6 and TRBJ2-5; 10 bases are shared with TRBD2. Germline V gene lookup returns CDR1 SGHVS and CDR2 FNYEAQ. V trimming: 6 bases; J trimming: 5 bases; junction bases outside the gene matches: 6. The CDR3 consists of 14 residues. This chain's CDR3 is CASSSSGGYETQYF. CDR3 bases: TGTGCCAGCAGTTCTAGCGGGGGATACGAGACCCAGTACTTC.

This clone has just a few counts. The rearrangement joins TRBV6-1 to TRBJ1-2; D gene uncertain. The CDR3 is 15 residues long. Germline V gene lookup returns CDR1 MNHNS and CDR2 SASEGT. Trimming left V 1 base short and J 4 bases short, with 13 bases between. CDR3 in DNA: TGTGCCAGCAGTGAAGGGATTCTCGCCGTCTATGGCTACACCTTC. It specifies CASSEGILAVYGYTF.